Below, 23 T cell receptor beta chains from the same sample are listed, as sequenced in a study of T cell changes during pregnancy in multiple sclerosis. Clones were sequenced by immunoSEQ multiplex PCR, and TCRdb holds only the in-frame ones, with some missing. The repertoire consists of approximately 41,000 clones, with around 90% occurring once and the leading ten covering 0.57%. Here the sequenced sample was CD4+ T cells from peripheral blood mononuclear cells, taken in the second trimester of pregnancy. The receptors here all came from a female donor with multiple sclerosis, enrolled in a pregnancy study.

The chain employs TRBV28 and TRBJ2-1; TRBD2 aligns across 14 bases. Germline CDR1 is MDHEN and CDR2 is SYDVKM. There are 15 residues in the CDR3. Germline trimming cut 2 bases from V and 9 bases from J; bases unmatched to any gene: 3. The CDR3 region has the DNA TGTGCCAGCAGTTTAGGGACTAGCGGGAGAGGTGAGCAGTTCTTC. Translated: CASSLGTSGRGEQFF.

The chain has TRBV11-3 and TRBJ1-1, with a weak D call TRBD1 (5 bases). Germline assignment: CDR1 SGHNT and CDR2 YENEEA. The ends were cut back, 5 bases at V and 3 bases at J, with 13 bases in the middle. The CDR3 is made up of 14 amino acids. The CDR3 DNA reads TGTGCCAGCAGCGAAAGAGACAGTCACACTGAAGCTTTCTTT. This encodes CASSERDSHTEAFF.

Only a few counts were recorded for this clone. This chain links TRBV6-1 with TRBJ1-5, with D perhaps matching TRBD1 (5 bases). The germline V gene encodes CDR1 MNHNS and CDR2 SASEGT. V was pared by 5 bases and J by 2 bases, with 13 bases between. This CDR3 spans 15 amino acids. CDR3 protein: CASSPGLGGNQPQHF. The CDR3 DNA sequence: TGTGCCAGCAGTCCAGGGTTGGGCGGCAATCAGCCCCAGCATTTT.

The genes are TRBV6-6 and TRBJ2-1, with TRBD2 matching over 7 bases. The V segment lost 4 bases and the J segment 1 base; nucleotides outside the gene matches: 4. The CDR3 totals 15 residues. Germline assignment: CDR1 MNHNY and CDR2 SVGAGI (reference sequence). The CDR3 DNA reads TGTGCCAGCAGTTCGGGCGGGGGTTCCTACAATGAGCAGTTCTTC. Residues: CASSSGGGSYNEQFF.

This chain joins TRBV30 and TRBJ2-1; 10 bases are shared with TRBD2. There are 12 residues in the CDR3. V gave up 4 bases and J gave up 10 bases; unmatched junction bases: 4. Germline V gene lookup returns CDR1 GTSNPN and CDR2 SVGIG (reference sequence). The chain's CDR3 is CAWTSGRWEQFF. CDR3 coding DNA: TGTGCCTGGACTAGCGGGAGATGGGAGCAGTTCTTC.

This clone has a single count. The J gene is TRBJ2-2, the V gene TRBV7-2; 7 nucleotides agree with TRBD2. This CDR3 has 18 residues. J gave up 4 bases and V 10 bases, and 21 bases lay outside the gene matches. Germline V gene lookup returns CDR1 SGHTA and CDR2 FQGNSA. The CDR3 loop reads CATLPKGLTPLRTGELFF. The CDR3 DNA is TGTGCCACCCTCCCCAAGGGACTAACCCCCCTGCGCACCGGGGAGCTGTTTTTT.

This rearrangement joins TRBV9 to TRBJ2-2; 8 nucleotides align to TRBD2. The germline gives CDR1 SGDLS, CDR2 YYNGEE. Trimming removed 0 bases from V and 6 bases from J; junction bases left unmatched: 7. CDR3 length: 16 residues. CDR3 nucleotide sequence: TGTGCCAGCAGCGTAGCATCGGGACTAGTCGCCGGGGAGCTGTTTTTT. Translated, it gives CASSVASGLVAGELFF.

The V gene is TRBV19, the J gene TRBJ1-3; possible D gene TRBD1, 6 bases. Trimming removed 1 base from V and 0 bases from J, with 10 bases in between. The CDR3 loop spans 16 amino acids. Germline V gene lookup returns CDR1 LNHDA and CDR2 SQIVND (reference sequence). Written as DNA, the CDR3 is TGTGCCAGTAGTATAGGACAGGTCCTCTCTGGAAACACCATATATTTT. Translating it yields CASSIGQVLSGNTIYF.

This clone has only one observation. This rearrangement joins TRBV4-3 to TRBJ2-1, with 9 bases lining up with TRBD1. CDR1 and CDR2 (germline): LGHNA, YSLEER. J gave up 8 bases and V 0 bases, and 5 bases lay outside the gene matches. The CDR3 length is 15 residues. The CDR3 spells CASSQETGGRDEQFF. As DNA, the CDR3 is TGCGCCAGCAGCCAAGAAACAGGGGGCAGGGATGAGCAGTTCTTC.

The rearrangement joins TRBV28 to TRBJ1-2, with D perhaps TRBD1 (6 bases). The length of the CDR3 is 16 residues. Germline-derived CDR1 and CDR2 are MDHEN and SYDVKM. V lost 5 bases and J 4 bases, leaving 20 bases between the germline ends. DNA of the CDR3: TGTGCCAGCAGTCGAACCACAGGGAGAGTTACCTATGGCTACACCTTC. This translates into CASSRTTGRVTYGYTF.

This clone showed up just once. The chain couples TRBV4-2 to TRBJ2-5; maybe TRBD1 (5 bases). V gave up 4 bases and J gave up 4 bases, with 10 bases separating them. The CDR3 runs to 13 residues. Germline V gives CDR1 LGHNA, CDR2 YNFKEQ. In nucleotides, the CDR3 is TGTGCCAGCAGCCTTCAGGGCGGAGAGACCCAGTACTTC. This gives the protein CASSLQGGETQYF.

CDR3 sequence: CASSSTGTILVGELFF. In nucleotides, the CDR3 is TGCGCCAGCAGCTCGACCGGGACAATACTCGTCGGGGAGCTGTTTTTT. The chain couples TRBV5-1 to TRBJ2-2, with D perhaps TRBD1 (6 bases). CDR1 and CDR2 (germline): SGHRS, YFSETQ. This CDR3 has 16 amino acids. V dropped 3 bases and J dropped 7 bases, with 19 bases sitting between them.

V usage is TRBV29-1 and J usage is TRBJ2-3, with 12 bases matching TRBD2. The CDR3 is 17 amino acids. The germline gives CDR1 SQVTM, CDR2 ANQGSEA. Losses at the gene ends were 6 bases for V and 6 bases for J; bases not matched to a gene: 16. DNA of the CDR3: TGCAGCGTGACCCTTCCACTAGCGGGAGGAAGAGGTGATACGCAGTATTTT. Encoded protein: CSVTLPLAGGRGDTQYF.

This chain connects TRBV4-2 to TRBJ2-3, with a possible D match to TRBD1 (6 bases). Germline loops: CDR1 LGHNA, CDR2 YNFKEQ. The CDR3 totals 15 residues. Trimming took 4 bases from V and 4 from J, leaving 15 bases between them. This chain's CDR3 is CASSREKTGPDTQYF. CDR3 DNA: TGTGCCAGCAGCCGAGAAAAGACAGGACCAGATACGCAGTATTTT.

The chain employs TRBV29-1 and TRBJ1-3; D gene unclear. The CDR3 is 14 amino acids. V lost 4 bases, J lost 0 bases, and 10 bases lay in between. Germline CDR1 reads SQVTM; CDR2 reads ANQGSEA. The CDR3 spells CSVGGLSSGNTIYF. CDR3 in DNA: TGCAGCGTTGGAGGCTTAAGCTCTGGAAACACCATATATTTT.

The V call is TRBV7-9, the J call TRBJ2-1; 12 positions match TRBD2. The CDR3 covers 15 residues. From germline, CDR1 is SEHNR and CDR2 FQNEAQ (reference sequence). After removal of 6 bases from V and 8 bases from J, the junction contained 8 bases not matched to a gene. CDR3 sequence (DNA): TGTGCCAGCAGGCGTCGGACTAGCGGGACCGATGAGCAGTTCTTC. Encoded protein: CASRRRTSGTDEQFF.

As for this clone: The junction departs from germline at one end; a sequencing error may be responsible. As DNA, the CDR3 is TGTGCTAGCAGCTTAGTTACGAGCGGGAAAGGTGCCGGGGAGCTGTTTTTT. Its protein product is CASSLVTSGKGAGELFF. The chain joins TRBV7-7 to TRBJ2-2, with TRBD2 matching over 7 bases. There are 17 residues in the CDR3. Per germline, CDR1 SSHAT and CDR2 FNYEAQ (reference sequence).

This rearrangement joins TRBV5-1 to TRBJ2-1; 8 bases are a match to TRBD2. Germline-derived CDR1 and CDR2 are SGHRS and YFSETQ. The CDR3 length is 15 residues. After removal of 1 base from V and 5 bases from J, the junction contained 5 bases not matched to a gene. The CDR3 bases are TGCGCCAGCAGCTTGATGCTAGCGGGTAACAATGAGCAGTTCTTC. Residues: CASSLMLAGNNEQFF.

The rearrangement links TRBV27 to TRBJ2-1; the match to TRBD2 covers 12 bases. Germline lookup yields CDR1 MNHEY and CDR2 SMNVEV (reference sequence). The junction had 11 bases not matched to a gene; V was cut back by 2 bases and J by 6 bases. The CDR3 spans 18 residues. DNA for the CDR3: TGTGCCAGCAGTTTACCCCGGACTAGCGGGGCGCCCATCAATGAGCAGTTCTTC. The encoded protein is CASSLPRTSGAPINEQFF.

V gene TRBV29-1 combines with J gene TRBJ1-1; D not certain. Trimming pared 5 bases from V and 1 base from J, leaving 23 bases between. CDR1 is SQVTM and CDR2 is ANQGSEA in the germline V gene. The CDR3 length is 17 residues. CDR3 amino acids: CSVWFVGVTIRNTEAFF. The CDR3 DNA reads TGCAGCGTTTGGTTTGTCGGGGTGACGATCAGGAACACTGAAGCTTTCTTT.

The chain combines TRBV6-5 with TRBJ1-2; D may be TRBD1 (6 bases). This CDR3 comprises 13 residues. V lost 5 bases and J 8 bases, leaving 15 bases between the germline ends. Per germline, CDR1 MNHEY and CDR2 SVGAGI. The CDR3: CASSRTAYIGYTF. The CDR3 DNA is TGTGCCAGCAGTAGGACAGCCTATATAGGCTACACCTTC.

The genes are TRBV15 and TRBJ1-2; 9 nucleotides agree with TRBD1. The CDR3 covers 17 residues. V was clipped by 3 bases and J by 7 bases; unmatched bases: 15. From germline, CDR1 is LNHNV and CDR2 YYDKDF (reference sequence). The CDR3 protein is CATSRNRGRGLDPGYTF. The CDR3 region has the DNA TGTGCCACCAGCAGGAACAGGGGGCGAGGGTTGGACCCTGGCTACACCTTC.

The V call is TRBV25-1, the J call TRBJ2-2; D might be TRBD2 (6 bases). CDR1 is MGHDK, CDR2 SYGVNS, per germline. V dropped 0 bases and J dropped 5 bases, with 10 bases sitting between them. The CDR3 runs to 15 residues. CDR3 protein: CASSEYGRRTGELFF. The DNA of the CDR3 is TGTGCCAGCAGTGAATATGGGAGGAGGACCGGGGAGCTGTTTTTT.